A selection of T cell receptor beta chains follows, all from one sample in a study of T cell repertoires in cytomegalovirus infection. Their recognized antigens are unknown. A single record per CDR3 protein comes from TCRdb applying MiXCR to the reads. The table lists about 55,000 distinct CDR3 sequences, over 15% of them singletons. The sample consisted of CD8+ T cells from cultured PBMCs, taken from culture after CMV antigen stimulation. The receptors derive from a human donor in good health (CMV status not recorded). Some clones in this sample may be carry-over from other donors' samples. The CDR3 runs from the conserved cysteine through the conserved F or W. A D gene is named only where the DNA matches it firmly. Expanded clones get a size class; other rows say once, few or many, or leave the size out.

d_gene: -; j_gene: TRBJ1-1; abundance: -; v_gene: TRBV29-1; CDR3aa: CSTEGAFF; CDR3nt: TGCAGCACGGAAGGAGCTTTCTTT
d_gene: TRBD2; j_gene: TRBJ2-7; abundance: few; v_gene: TRBV11-2; CDR3aa: CASSRTSGRENEQYF; CDR3nt: TGTGCCAGCAGTCGGACTAGCGGGAGGGAGAACGAGCAGTACTTC
d_gene: -; j_gene: TRBJ2-7; abundance: -; v_gene: TRBV7-3; CDR3aa: CASSLTDGLEQYF; CDR3nt: TGTGCCAGCAGCTTAACGGACGGGCTCGAGCAGTACTTC
d_gene: TRBD2; j_gene: TRBJ2-7; abundance: many; v_gene: TRBV7-2; CDR3aa: CASSPTSGGAGEQYF; CDR3nt: TGTGCCAGCAGCCCGACTAGCGGGGGGGCTGGCGAGCAGTACTTC
d_gene: TRBD1; j_gene: TRBJ1-2; abundance: many; v_gene: TRBV10-3; CDR3aa: CAISDRDSDDYGYTF; CDR3nt: TGTGCCATCAGTGACAGGGACAGTGATGACTATGGCTACACCTTC
d_gene: TRBD2; j_gene: TRBJ2-7; abundance: few; v_gene: TRBV4-2; CDR3aa: CASSQEILAGAYEQYF; CDR3nt: TGTGCCAGCAGCCAAGAGATACTAGCGGGAGCCTACGAGCAGTACTTC
d_gene: -; j_gene: TRBJ2-7; abundance: few; v_gene: TRBV27; CDR3aa: CASSKGQHSSYEQYF; CDR3nt: TGTGCCAGCTCTAAAGGGCAGCACAGCTCCTACGAGCAGTACTTC
d_gene: TRBD1; j_gene: TRBJ2-2; abundance: -; v_gene: TRBV19; CDR3aa: CASSIGQGGELFF; CDR3nt: TGTGCCAGTAGTATAGGACAGGGTGGGGAGCTGTTTTTT
d_gene: -; j_gene: TRBJ1-2; abundance: -; v_gene: TRBV12-3/TRBV12-4; CDR3aa: CASSEMGRNYGYTF; CDR3nt: TGTGCCAGCAGTGAAATGGGGAGGAACTATGGCTACACCTTC
d_gene: -; j_gene: TRBJ2-3; abundance: many; v_gene: TRBV12-3/TRBV12-4; CDR3aa: CASSLAGTDTQYF; CDR3nt: TGTGCCAGCAGTTTGGCTGGCACAGATACGCAGTATTTT
d_gene: -; j_gene: TRBJ2-2; abundance: few; v_gene: TRBV27; CDR3aa: CASSSWDNPNTGELFF; CDR3nt: TGTGCCAGCAGTTCCTGGGACAACCCGAACACCGGGGAGCTGTTTTTT
d_gene: -; j_gene: TRBJ2-7; abundance: few; v_gene: TRBV28; CDR3aa: CASTYISGLEQYF; CDR3nt: TGTGCCAGCACCTACATCAGTGGGTTGGAGCAGTACTTC
d_gene: -; j_gene: TRBJ1-1; abundance: -; v_gene: TRBV20-1; CDR3aa: CSARELGGTEAFF; CDR3nt: TGCAGTGCTAGAGAACTAGGGGGCACTGAAGCTTTCTTT
d_gene: -; j_gene: TRBJ2-2; abundance: -; v_gene: TRBV4-3; CDR3aa: CASRPRVAVLETGELFF; CDR3nt: TGCGCCAGCAGGCCACGGGTCGCGGTGCTGGAAACCGGGGAGCTGTTTTTT
d_gene: TRBD1; j_gene: TRBJ1-1; abundance: few; v_gene: TRBV6-6; CDR3aa: CASRTGRVNTEAFF; CDR3nt: TGTGCCAGCCGGACAGGGAGGGTGAACACTGAAGCTTTCTTT
d_gene: TRBD1; j_gene: TRBJ1-5; abundance: -; v_gene: TRBV7-9; CDR3aa: CASSSTGSRTGGSNQPQHF; CDR3nt: TGTGCCAGCAGCTCTACCGGATCCCGGACAGGGGGCAGCAATCAGCCCCAGCATTTT
d_gene: -; j_gene: TRBJ1-4; abundance: -; v_gene: TRBV7-4; CDR3aa: CASIWGGDEKLFF; CDR3nt: TGTGCCAGCATCTGGGGTGGGGATGAAAAACTGTTTTTT
d_gene: -; j_gene: TRBJ2-2; abundance: -; v_gene: TRBV12-3/TRBV12-4; CDR3aa: CASSWARGLTNTGELFF; CDR3nt: TGTGCCAGCAGTTGGGCCCGTGGACTAACGAACACCGGGGAGCTGTTTTTT